This T cell receptor beta chain derives from a study of blood T cell repertoires in COVID-19. On the study more broadly: Sources were T cells, B-cell-depleted T cells, or PBMCs; the material itself was cDNA or gDNA.

Original methodology: Reference gene primers were amplified, and this amplification served to estimate nucleated cell counts. Some clones are missing from TCRdb's copy, which holds only in-frame ones; the method was immunoSEQ multiplex PCR. The DNA gave D and trimming, while V, J and clone size come from that table. This sample has 90,000 to 95,000 clones, with 85% to 90% found just once. Looked up from germline, CDR1 is SGHTA and CDR2 is FQGNSA. V was clipped by 6 bases and J by 9 bases, with 27 bases between them. This CDR3 contains 17 residues. Sequencing was performed on peripheral blood. The rearrangement uses TRBV7-2 and TRBJ2-1; D is unresolved. The source of this sequence is an elderly woman with active COVID-19. The CDR3, as DNA: TGTGCCAGCAGTGGTGCTTTTGATCTAACCCATGCAAGTGAGCAGTTCTTC. This encodes CASSGAFDLTHASEQFF.